This TCR beta chain was sequenced in a study of blood T cell repertoires in COVID-19. The V gene's germline CDR1 is SGDLS and CDR2 YYNGEE. The CDR3 has 14 residues. The V end lost 0 bases, the J end lost 1 base, and 7 bases lay between the germline ends. Method: immunoSEQ multiplex PCR; TCRdb's copy keeps in-frame clones and lacks some. The sample consists of roughly 350,000 clones, about 89% of them appearing once. Sequencing used peripheral blood. This sequence was found in a woman in her forties or fifties with COVID-19, enrolled during active disease. V and J are TRBV9 and TRBJ1-1; D gene ambiguous. The CDR3 DNA follows: TGTGCCAGCAGCGTAGACTCATGGAACACTGAAGCTTTCTTT. Encoded protein: CASSVDSWNTEAFF.